The 32 T cell receptor beta chains below all came from one sample that was sequenced in a study of blood T cell repertoires in COVID-19. Data came from immunoSEQ multiplex PCR; TCRdb stores just in-frame clones and leaves some out. The data contain about 150,000 clones, around 85% of them singletons. Sequencing input: peripheral blood. The receptors derive from a man older than 75 with COVID-19, enrolled during active disease.

V is TRBV11-2 and J is TRBJ1-1; 9 bases agree with TRBD1. Germline loops: CDR1 SGHAT, CDR2 FQNNGV. This CDR3 region has 17 residues. The junction had 10 bases not matched to a gene; V was cut back by 1 base and J by 4 bases. The CDR3 here is CASSLGRDRVRGTEAFF. The CDR3 nucleotides are TGTGCCAGCAGCTTAGGCCGGGACAGGGTAAGGGGCACTGAAGCTTTCTTT.

This clone was observed a single time. V is TRBV28 and J is TRBJ1-3; TRBD1 agrees at 10 bases. This CDR3 comprises 16 residues. The V and J ends lost 6 bases and 4 bases, in that order; junction bases with no gene match: 9. Germline loops: CDR1 MDHEN, CDR2 SYDVKM. CDR3 in DNA: TGTGCCAGCAGCCGGACAGGGGGATTTTCCGGAAACACCATATATTTT. This codes for CASSRTGGFSGNTIYF.

This chain uses TRBV11-2 with TRBJ1-2; 8 bases agree with TRBD1. The CDR3 runs 17 residues. The J segment lost 5 bases and the V segment lost 5 bases, leaving 16 bases of the junction unmatched. Germline CDR1 and CDR2: SGHAT and FQNNGV. The CDR3 DNA reads as TGTGCCAGCAGCCCTATAACAGGGGGGACCGGAGGGTATGGCTACACCTTC. Translating it yields CASSPITGGTGGYGYTF. Full variable domain (outside the CDR3, taken from reference TRBV11-2 and TRBJ1-2): EAGVAQSPRYKIIEKRQSVAFWCNPISGHATLYWYQQILGQGPKLLIQFQNNGVVDDSQLPKDRFSAERLKGVDSTLKIQPAKLEDSAVYLCASSPITGGTGGYGYTFGSGTRLTVV.

V usage is TRBV11-2 and J usage is TRBJ2-1; TRBD1 matches 8 bases. Trimming cost V 5 bases and J 6 bases; bases outside gene matches: 6. The V gene's germline CDR1 is SGHAT and CDR2 FQNNGV. CDR3 length equals 14 residues. Written as DNA, the CDR3 is TGTGCCAGCAGCCCACAGGGGGTGGTCAATGAGCAGTTCTTC. Protein product: CASSPQGVVNEQFF.

The chain employs TRBV7-8 and TRBJ1-5, with D possibly being TRBD1 (6 bases). From germline, CDR1 is SGHVS and CDR2 FQNEAQ. The CDR3 runs 14 residues. V lost 4 bases and J lost 2, with 9 bases in between. CDR3 in DNA: TGTGCCAGCAGCTCTAACAGGGGCAATCAGCCCCAGCATTTT. This encodes CASSSNRGNQPQHF. Full variable domain (remainder filled in from reference TRBV7-8 and TRBJ1-5): GAGVSQSPRYKVAKRGQDVALRCDPISGHVSLFWYQQALGQGPEFLTYFQNEAQLDKSGLPSDRFFAERPEGSVSTLKIQRTQQEDSAVYLCASSSNRGNQPQHFGDGTRLSIL.

Many counts were recorded for this clone. This sequence joins TRBV27 and TRBJ2-5; the match to TRBD1 covers 10 bases. CDR1 and CDR2 (germline): MNHEY, SMNVEV (reference sequence). J was trimmed by 5 bases and V by 1 base; bases with no gene match: 4. The CDR3 has 15 amino acids. The CDR3 coding sequence is TGTGCCAGCAGTTTATGGACAGGGGGAGGGGAGACCCAGTACTTC. Translated, it gives CASSLWTGGGETQYF.

V gene TRBV5-1 combines with J gene TRBJ1-1, with 7 bases lining up with TRBD1. The CDR3 runs 15 residues. V lost 3 bases, J lost 1 base, and 6 bases stayed unmatched. Germline CDR1 is SGHRS and CDR2 is YFSETQ. The DNA for the CDR3 is TGCGCCAGCAGCTCCGGGACAGAGGCGAACACTGAAGCTTTCTTT. This codes for CASSSGTEANTEAFF.

V is TRBV11-3 and J is TRBJ2-2; 9 positions match TRBD1. The germline V gene encodes CDR1 SGHNT and CDR2 YENEEA. The CDR3 contains 17 residues. V lost 2 bases, J lost 4 bases, and 8 bases stayed unmatched. CDR3 amino acids: CASSLREQGAGTGELFF. The DNA of the CDR3 is TGTGCCAGCAGCTTACGGGAACAGGGGGCGGGCACCGGGGAGCTGTTTTTT.

This chain uses TRBV7-2 with TRBJ1-1; 7 bases align to TRBD1. CDR1 and CDR2 from the germline V gene are SGHTA and FQGNSA. The V and J ends lost 6 bases and 0 bases, in that order; junction bases with no gene match: 7. The CDR3 loop spans 15 amino acids. The CDR3 loop is CASRLGDRLNTEAFF. CDR3 nucleotide sequence: TGTGCCAGCAGATTGGGGGACAGACTGAACACTGAAGCTTTCTTT.

In its sample, this clone was seen a few times. This rearrangement joins TRBV5-5 to TRBJ1-5; D perhaps matches TRBD1 (5 bases). CDR3 length equals 13 residues. Germline CDR1 reads SGHKS; CDR2 reads YYEKEE (reference sequence). Trimming removed 1 base at V and 5 bases at J, with 7 bases between. CDR3 DNA sequence: TGTGCCAGCAGCTTGCAGGGATATCAGCCCCAGCATTTT. This translates into CASSLQGYQPQHF.

The chain recombines TRBV28 with TRBJ1-2, with 7 bases that match TRBD1. Germline values: CDR1 MDHEN, CDR2 SYDVKM. The CDR3 runs 14 residues. After removal of 5 bases from V and 7 bases from J, the junction contained 10 bases not matched to a gene. The CDR3 reads CASSPDRARRGYTF. CDR3 DNA: TGTGCCAGCAGTCCAGACAGGGCTCGCCGTGGCTACACCTTC.

This chain connects TRBV10-3 to TRBJ2-7; 9 nucleotides agree with TRBD1. CDR1 is ENHRY and CDR2 is SYGVKD in the germline V gene. This CDR3 has 11 amino acids. J lost 5 bases, V lost 10 bases, and 3 bases had no gene match. Written as DNA, the CDR3 is TGTGCCACGAGGACAGGGGACGAGCAGTACTTC. Its protein is CATRTGDEQYF.

This chain joins TRBV11-3 and TRBJ1-1; D perhaps matches TRBD1 (5 bases). Germline V gene sequence: CDR1 SGHNT, CDR2 YENEEA. V lost 4 bases, J lost 1 base, and 13 bases lay in between. The CDR3 loop spans 15 amino acids. As DNA, the CDR3 is TGTGCCAGCAGCTCCAGGGAAGGGCGGAACACTGAAGCTTTCTTT. Its translation is CASSSREGRNTEAFF.

The chain is built from TRBV19 and TRBJ2-3; 8 bases are a match to TRBD2. Germline assignment: CDR1 LNHDA and CDR2 SQIVND (reference sequence). The CDR3 runs 15 residues. V was pared by 3 bases and J by 2 bases, with 4 bases of the junction left unmatched. CDR3 in DNA: TGTGCCAGTAGTATGAGGCGGGGGGACACAGATACGCAGTATTTT. Its protein is CASSMRRGDTDTQYF.

CDR3 amino acids: CASSSLQLQGSYGYTF. For the CDR3, the DNA is TGTGCCAGCAGTTCCCTCCAATTACAGGGAAGCTATGGCTACACCTTC. The V call is TRBV27, the J call TRBJ1-2, with D possibly matching TRBD1 (6 bases). Germline assignment: CDR1 MNHEY and CDR2 SMNVEV (reference sequence). CDR3 length equals 16 residues. Between the trimmed V and J ends, which lost 4 bases and 4 bases, there was a span of 19 bases.

The chain carries TRBV24-1 and TRBJ2-3; TRBD2 is a possible D gene (5 bases). Germline-derived CDR1 and CDR2 are KGHDR and SFDVKD. The CDR3 length is 13 residues. V was pared by 7 bases and J by 0 bases, with 7 bases between. CDR3 region: CATRSGSTDTQYF. The CDR3 region has the DNA TGTGCCACCAGGAGCGGCAGCACAGATACGCAGTATTTT.

This chain joins TRBV10-3 and TRBJ1-2; no clear D gene. CDR3 size: 12 residues. V was clipped by 4 bases and J by 2 bases, with 5 bases between them. Germline assignment: CDR1 ENHRY and CDR2 SYGVKD. In DNA, the CDR3 is TGTGCCATCAGTGGAGTGAACTATGGCTACACCTTC. This encodes CAISGVNYGYTF.

The rearrangement uses TRBV4-1 and TRBJ1-4, with 7 bases that match TRBD1. This CDR3 contains 15 residues. The J segment lost 5 bases and the V segment lost 2 bases, leaving 5 bases of the junction unmatched. Germline assignment: CDR1 MGHRA and CDR2 YSYEKL. The CDR3 loop reads CASSQSHRGNEKLFF. The CDR3 coding sequence is TGCGCCAGCAGCCAATCTCACAGGGGAAATGAAAAACTGTTTTTT.

This chain connects TRBV7-2 to TRBJ1-5; the D gene is possibly TRBD1 (5 bases). Trimming took 5 bases from V and 3 from J, leaving 8 bases between them. CDR3 length: 13 residues. Germline V gene data show CDR1 as SGHTA and CDR2 as FQGNSA. The CDR3 sequence is CASSSRVNQPQHF. The CDR3 DNA reads as TGTGCCAGCAGCAGCAGGGTCAATCAGCCCCAGCATTTT.

The chain joins TRBV24-1 to TRBJ1-1; D is unresolved. This CDR3 has 15 amino acids. V lost 1 base and J 3 bases, leaving 11 bases between the germline ends. The germline CDR1 and CDR2 sequences are KGHDR and SFDVKD. This CDR3 is CATSDFGSRDTEAFF. In nucleotides, the CDR3 is TGTGCCACCAGTGATTTTGGATCGAGGGACACTGAAGCTTTCTTT.

The V call is TRBV5-4, the J call TRBJ2-7; TRBD2 matches at 11 bases. The V segment lost 4 bases and the J segment 0 bases; nucleotides outside the gene matches: 3. CDR1 is SGHNT, CDR2 YYREEE, per germline (reference sequence). The CDR3 runs 15 residues. The CDR3 nucleotides are TGTGCCAGCAGCATACTAGCGGGGGCCTCCTACGAGCAGTACTTC. Its translation: CASSILAGASYEQYF.

This chain joins TRBV7-9 and TRBJ2-7; 10 bases match TRBD2. The CDR3 extends over 16 amino acids. CDR1 and CDR2 (germline): SEHNR, FQNEAQ (reference sequence). V was pared by 2 bases and J by 7 bases, with 11 bases of the junction left unmatched. The CDR3 DNA follows: TGTGCCAGCAGCTTAAGTACTAGCGGGGCGTCAGGAGAGCAGTACTTC. It specifies CASSLSTSGASGEQYF.

V usage is TRBV18 and J usage is TRBJ2-3, with D possibly TRBD2 on 5 matching bases. The V end lost 6 bases, the J end lost 5 bases, and 9 bases lay between the germline ends. This CDR3 spans 12 amino acids. Germline V CDR1 and CDR2: KGHSH, LQKENI. The CDR3 DNA sequence: TGTGCCAGCTCCCGGGCGGGAGATACGCAGTATTTT. This encodes CASSRAGDTQYF.

The gene calls are TRBV19 and TRBJ1-2; the match to TRBD1 covers 10 bases. The length of the CDR3 is 12 residues. The ends lost 6 bases at V and 8 bases at J; junction bases unmatched: 3. Germline V gives CDR1 LNHDA, CDR2 SQIVND (reference sequence). CDR3 residues: CASSRQGAGYTF. The CDR3 DNA reads as TGTGCCAGTAGCCGACAGGGGGCGGGCTACACCTTC.

This chain links TRBV5-4 with TRBJ2-5, with 8 bases fitting TRBD1. CDR1 is SGHNT and CDR2 is YYREEE in the germline V gene (reference sequence). CDR3 length: 13 amino acids. The V segment lost 4 bases and the J segment 5 bases; nucleotides outside the gene matches: 4. As DNA, the CDR3 is TGTGCCAGCAGCGACAGGGGTGGCGAGACCCAGTACTTC. As protein: CASSDRGGETQYF.

V is TRBV9 and J is TRBJ2-6; the D gene is possibly TRBD2 (5 bases). V lost 3 bases to trimming and J lost 2 bases, with 9 bases between them. Germline values: CDR1 SGDLS, CDR2 YYNGEE. The CDR3 sequence is 15 residues long. CDR3: CASSARETGANVLTF. The CDR3 DNA reads as TGTGCCAGCAGCGCACGGGAAACTGGGGCCAACGTCCTGACTTTC.

With regard to this clone: The sample has other DNA sequences that encode this CDR3 too. The chain has TRBV5-1 and TRBJ2-3; 9 nucleotides agree with TRBD1. CDR3 length: 15 residues. Looked up from germline, CDR1 is SGHRS and CDR2 is YFSETQ. Trimming cost V 2 bases and J 1 base; bases outside gene matches: 2. The CDR3 bases are TGCGCCAGCAGCTTCGGACAGGGGCGCACAGATACGCAGTATTTT. Protein sequence: CASSFGQGRTDTQYF.

V gene TRBV7-9 combines with J gene TRBJ1-6, with 9 bases identical to TRBD1. J gave up 9 bases and V 1 base, and 1 base lay outside the gene matches. This CDR3 spans 14 amino acids. CDR1 and CDR2 from the germline V gene are SEHNR and FQNEAQ (reference sequence). The CDR3, as DNA: TGTGCCAGCAGCTTAGTGGGACAGGGTTCACCCCTCCACTTT. The encoded protein is CASSLVGQGSPLHF.

Comment on this clone: Other DNA sequences of this sample code for an identical CDR3. V usage is TRBV6-2 or TRBV6-3 and J usage is TRBJ1-1, with a weak D call TRBD1 (5 bases). From germline, CDR1 is MNHEY and CDR2 SVGEGT. Trimming removed 2 bases at V and 1 base at J, with 8 bases between. This CDR3 comprises 14 residues. Here the CDR3 reads CASSYGQGNTEAFF. CDR3 nucleotides: TGTGCCAGCAGTTACGGGCAGGGGAACACTGAAGCTTTCTTT.

The chain's CDR3 is CASSFTGGRNTEAFF. The DNA for the CDR3 is TGTGCCAGCAGCTTTACAGGGGGGAGGAACACTGAAGCTTTCTTT. The genes are TRBV11-2 and TRBJ1-1; 8 bases are a match to TRBD1. Losses at the gene ends were 3 bases for V and 1 base for J; bases not matched to a gene: 4. CDR1 is SGHAT, CDR2 FQNNGV, per germline. This CDR3 has 15 residues.

The chain couples TRBV10-3 to TRBJ1-5; the D gene is possibly TRBD1 (5 bases). The CDR3 covers 14 residues. V was trimmed by 10 bases and J by 0 bases, leaving 13 bases between them. Germline lookup yields CDR1 ENHRY and CDR2 SYGVKD. The CDR3 sequence is CATSLTDSNQPQHF. CDR3 nucleotide sequence: TGTGCCACTTCCTTGACAGATAGCAATCAGCCCCAGCATTTT.

V and J are TRBV7-8 and TRBJ2-5, with 9 bases aligning to TRBD2. The CDR3 runs 17 residues. Per germline, CDR1 SGHVS and CDR2 FQNEAQ. Germline trimming cut 2 bases from V and 2 bases from J; bases unmatched to any gene: 9. The CDR3 sequence is CASSLYRKTSGQETQYF. CDR3 coding DNA: TGTGCCAGCAGCTTATACCGGAAGACTAGCGGACAAGAGACCCAGTACTTC.